The rows below give T cell receptor beta chains drawn from one sample of a study of identical twins. TCRdb used MiXCR to reprocess the 5' RACE reads, holding one entry per CDR3 protein. The table has under 900,000 distinct CDR3 sequences, more than 9% seen once. The data were also submitted as part of a second study, on yellow fever vaccine responses in identical twins.

The specimen sequenced was PBMCs. Every receptor here comes from a young woman in good health. Each CDR3 is given with its conserved first and last residue. Fields, in order: V gene, clone size, J gene, CDR3 protein. Part of the rows lack a size; the others show once, few, many or a class for expanded clones.

TRBV25-1	few	TRBJ1-1	CASSRAGGGSSWEAFF
TRBV7-8	few	TRBJ1-2	CASSLVWQGSYNYGYTF
TRBV5-1	-	TRBJ2-7	CASSLDPRDREPYEQYF
TRBV5-1	many	TRBJ1-1	CASSLDRVDEAFF
TRBV19	few	TRBJ2-3	CASSIAFPGTRLAGRTDTQYF
TRBV6-9	-	TRBJ2-2	CAITRDRGRLSNTGELFF
TRBV12-3/TRBV12-4	few	TRBJ1-1	CASSLHRGLQGTEAFF
TRBV12-3/TRBV12-4	few	TRBJ1-2	CASSPMTGINYGYTF
TRBV5-1	-	TRBJ1-1	CASSPGQGHMNTEAFF
TRBV28	-	TRBJ2-1	CASSLIGGGTYNEQFF
TRBV5-5	many	TRBJ2-5	CASSLVREETQYF
TRBV28	-	TRBJ1-5	CASRRQGGNQPQHF
TRBV3-1	many	TRBJ2-3	CASSHVTDTQYF
TRBV5-1	-	TRBJ2-2	CASSRSGSQNPNGELFF
TRBV7-6	few	TRBJ2-5	CASSFQKTSWETQYF
TRBV9	-	TRBJ2-6	CASSVGWGNSGANVLTF
TRBV7-3	few	TRBJ2-3	CASSPQTWGTQYF
TRBV20-1	-	TRBJ1-4	CSAGEAGSSEKLFF
TRBV14	few	TRBJ2-7	CASSHSRVYEQYF
TRBV6-1	many	TRBJ2-1	CASRGTELLEQFF
TRBV20-1	-	TRBJ1-6	CSADGPRNSPLHF
TRBV9	few	TRBJ2-3	CASSATSGFTDTQYF
TRBV5-6	-	TRBJ2-2	CASSLDRENGIVGELFF
TRBV20-1	few	TRBJ2-3	CSAPLAGEGTDTQYF
TRBV7-9	few	TRBJ2-1	CASSLAGTRNNEQFF
TRBV12-3/TRBV12-4	few	TRBJ1-2	CASTGDRGRGYTF
TRBV27	-	TRBJ2-1	CASRSPAHEQFF
TRBV7-9	-	TRBJ2-5	CASSLVSSAETQYF
TRBV7-8	-	TRBJ1-6	CASSLEVQTNSPLHF
TRBV7-9	many	TRBJ2-5	CASSLEGTEKETQYF